These 22 T cell receptor beta chains came from one sample sequenced in a study of CD4 T cells in relation to SARS-CoV-2 and coronaviruses. The unexposed donors gave CD4+ T cells in about 2010-2018, prior to COVID-19. After about 10 days of culture, CD4+ T cells were isolated. The repertoire was sequenced with immunoSEQ multiplex PCR; TCRdb's copy has only in-frame clones and lacks some. The table lists roughly 20,000 clones, approximately 68% of them singletons. The antigens these receptors bind are not known. Source material: CD4+ T cells from PBMCs, cultured in vitro. These receptors were taken from a human donor in good health.

The chain recombines TRBV9 with TRBJ2-5, with D perhaps TRBD1 or TRBD2 (5 bases each). There are 16 residues in the CDR3. Germline V lookup: CDR1 SGDLS, CDR2 YYNGEE. The V gene lost 0 bases and the J gene lost 5 bases, with 17 bases spanning the gap. CDR3 sequence: CASSVGTGTRWETQYF. The DNA of the CDR3 is TGTGCCAGCAGCGTAGGAACCGGGACGCGTTGGGAGACCCAGTACTTC.

This rearrangement joins TRBV9 to TRBJ2-7, with unresolved D. This CDR3 comprises 14 residues. CDR1 is SGDLS, CDR2 YYNGEE, per germline. V shed 0 bases and J shed 0 bases, with 7 bases lying between them. The CDR3 region has the DNA TGTGCCAGCAGCGTAGGGACGGCCTCCTACGAGCAGTACTTC. It encodes CASSVGTASYEQYF. Based on the CDR3 plus reference TRBV9 and TRBJ2-7, the full variable domain is DSGVTQTPKHLITATGQRVTLRCSPRSGDLSVYWYQQSLDQGLQFLIQYYNGEERAKGNILERFSAQQFPDLHSELNLSSLELGDSALYFCASSVGTASYEQYFGPGTRLTVT.

The rearrangement links TRBV5-5 to TRBJ1-4; maybe TRBD1 (5 bases). Germline values: CDR1 SGHKS, CDR2 YYEKEE (reference sequence). This CDR3 spans 15 amino acids. Trimming removed 1 base at V and 8 bases at J, with 15 bases between. CDR3 DNA: TGTGCCAGCAGCTTGCCCCTGGGGCGTTGGGAAAAACTGTTTTTT. Protein product: CASSLPLGRWEKLFF.

Only one count was recorded for this clone. This rearrangement joins TRBV7-2 to TRBJ1-1; D may be TRBD1 (6 bases). The CDR3 contains 13 residues. Germline V CDR1 and CDR2: SGHTA, FQGNSA. The ends were cut back, 8 bases at V and 5 bases at J, with 15 bases in the middle. This CDR3 reads CASFGQGRTEAFF. DNA of the CDR3: TGTGCCAGCTTTGGGCAGGGGAGAACTGAAGCTTTCTTT.

This clone occurred a few times. V gene TRBV2 combines with J gene TRBJ1-4; D is ambiguous. Germline CDR1 reads SNHLY; CDR2 reads FYNNEI. Between the trimmed V and J ends, which lost 2 bases and 11 bases, there was a span of 12 bases. The CDR3 runs to 13 residues. CDR3 sequence: CASSESVDHKLFF. The CDR3 DNA is TGTGCCAGCAGTGAAAGCGTGGACCATAAACTGTTTTTT.

The chain couples TRBV29-1 to TRBJ2-2; D might be TRBD2 (5 bases). Germline CDR1 is SQVTM and CDR2 is ANQGSEA. Trimming stripped 6 bases from V and 4 bases from J, with 18 bases between. The CDR3 totals 15 residues. The DNA for the CDR3 is TGCAGCGTGAGGGAGCTACCGTTGGGCACCGGGGAGCTGTTTTTT. This encodes CSVRELPLGTGELFF.

The CDR3 DNA reads TGTGCCAGCATGGCTAGCGGTATCCAAGAGACCCAGTACTTC. This translates into CASMASGIQETQYF. The chain couples TRBV5-4 to TRBJ2-5, with TRBD2 matching 7 bases. V dropped 6 bases and J dropped 1; count of bases not matched to a gene: 6. Germline V gene sequence: CDR1 SGHNT, CDR2 YYREEE (reference sequence). The CDR3 totals 14 residues.

This chain links TRBV10-1 with TRBJ2-1; the match to TRBD2 covers 8 bases. Germline assignment: CDR1 WNHNN and CDR2 SYGVQD (reference sequence). The CDR3 length is 21 residues. The V segment lost 3 bases and the J segment 0 bases; nucleotides outside the gene matches: 19. The CDR3 protein is CASSDRVSAGIRGGSYNEQFF. In DNA, the CDR3 is TGCGCCAGCAGTGATCGGGTCTCCGCAGGGATTCGGGGGGGCTCCTACAATGAGCAGTTCTTC.

V and J are TRBV21-1 and TRBJ1-2. TRBV21-1 is marked as a pseudogene. The CDR3 runs to 17 residues. CDR3 in amino acids: CASSSGGRRQSNYGYTF. The CDR3 region has the DNA TGTGCCAGCAGCTCCGGGGGCAGGCGACAGAGTAACTATGGCTACACCTTC.

This sequence joins TRBV7-9 and TRBJ2-7, with D perhaps matching TRBD1 or TRBD2 (5 bases each). There are 19 residues in the CDR3. Germline loops: CDR1 SEHNR, CDR2 FQNEAQ (reference sequence). V gave up 4 bases and J gave up 4 bases, with 29 bases separating them. Here the CDR3 reads CASSSGLGLAGSRSYEQYF. Written as DNA, the CDR3 is TGTGCCAGCAGCTCTGGCTTGGGGCTTGCGGGCTCCCGCTCATACGAGCAGTACTTC.

This sequence joins TRBV6-5 and TRBJ2-1; TRBD2 is a possible D gene (6 bases). The CDR3 extends over 15 amino acids. Trimming stripped 6 bases from V and 0 bases from J, with 12 bases between. Germline CDR1 MNHEY, CDR2 SVGAGI. The CDR3 DNA is TGTGCCAGCAGCAGTGGGACTTACTCCTACAATGAGCAGTTCTTC. The encoded protein is CASSSGTYSYNEQFF.

A few counts support this clone. The chain is built from TRBV12-3 or TRBV12-4 and TRBJ1-1; TRBD1 matches 9 bases. V was pared by 5 bases and J by 11 bases, with 6 bases of the junction left unmatched. The CDR3 length is 12 residues. CDR3 sequence: CASSRQGVWAFF. CDR3 bases: TGTGCCAGCAGTAGACAGGGGGTATGGGCTTTCTTT.

The chain is built from TRBV10-3 and TRBJ2-1; D is undetermined. CDR3 length: 12 residues. Trimming removed 4 bases at V and 5 bases at J, with 6 bases between. In germline, CDR1 is ENHRY, CDR2 SYGVKD. As DNA, the CDR3 is TGTGCCATCAGTGTATTGAACAATGAGCAGTTCTTC. The encoded protein is CAISVLNNEQFF.

The V gene is TRBV30, the J gene TRBJ2-7; 8 bases are shared with TRBD2. Trimming cost V 0 bases and J 3 bases; bases outside gene matches: 7. CDR1 and CDR2 (germline): GTSNPN, SVGIG (reference sequence). The CDR3 has 15 residues. The CDR3 reads CAWSVGAGVIYEQYF. The CDR3 DNA sequence: TGTGCCTGGAGTGTAGGAGCGGGAGTGATCTACGAGCAGTACTTC.

This chain connects TRBV14 to TRBJ1-1; D not resolved. Trimming pared 1 base from V and 4 bases from J, leaving 10 bases between. Germline V lookup: CDR1 SGHDN, CDR2 FVKESK. The length of the CDR3 is 14 residues. The CDR3 nucleotides read TGTGCCAGCAGCCAAGCCGGGTCAACCACTGAAGCTTTCTTT. It encodes CASSQAGSTTEAFF. The whole variable domain, filled in from reference TRBV14 and TRBJ1-1, reads EAGVTQFPSHSVIEKGQTVTLRCDPISGHDNLYWYRRVMGKEIKFLLHFVKESKQDESGMPNNRFLAERTGGTYSTLKVQPAELEDSGVYFCASSQAGSTTEAFFGQGTRLTVV.

The chain recombines TRBV25-1 with TRBJ2-5; possible D gene TRBD2, 5 bases. The germline gives CDR1 MGHDK, CDR2 SYGVNS. This CDR3 spans 14 amino acids. V was trimmed by 6 bases and J by 5 bases, leaving 16 bases between them. CDR3 in DNA: TGTGCCAGCAGGACACGGGGTGGAGAGGAGACCCAGTACTTC. It yields the protein CASRTRGGEETQYF.

V and J are TRBV7-2 and TRBJ2-1, with TRBD2 matching over 9 bases. With 4 bases clipped from V and 8 bases from J, the junction kept 9 bases outside the gene matches. CDR3 length equals 15 residues. Per the germline V gene, CDR1 is SGHTA and CDR2 is FQGNSA. The DNA for the CDR3 is TGTGCCAGCAGCTATAGCGGGGGCCTCTTCGATGAGCAGTTCTTC. As protein: CASSYSGGLFDEQFF.

The chain is built from TRBV12-5 and TRBJ1-5; D is perhaps TRBD1 (5 bases). The CDR3 is made up of 16 amino acids. Trimming left V 9 bases short and J 5 bases short, with 23 bases between. Per germline, CDR1 LGHNT and CDR2 FRNRAP. The chain's CDR3 is CASLPSQGIPDQPQHF. CDR3 nucleotide sequence: TGTGCTAGCCTCCCATCCCAGGGAATCCCAGATCAGCCCCAGCATTTT.

This chain links TRBV6-4 with TRBJ1-1; no definite D call. The germline V gene has CDR1 MRHNA and CDR2 SNTAGT. V was shortened by 6 bases and J by 1 base, with 9 bases between the two germline ends. CDR3 length: 13 residues. The DNA of the CDR3 is TGTGCCAGCAGAAGTACAGCGAACACTGAAGCTTTCTTT. This sequence encodes CASRSTANTEAFF.

The sample holds a few counts of this clone. The V call is TRBV4-3, the J call TRBJ2-1; TRBD2 aligns across 7 bases. The germline CDR1 and CDR2 sequences are LGHNA and YSLEER. The CDR3 sequence is 15 residues long. After removal of 2 bases from V and 4 bases from J, the junction contained 5 bases not matched to a gene. CDR3 amino acids: CASSQIRGSYNEQFF. The CDR3 DNA reads TGCGCCAGCAGCCAAATCCGCGGGAGTTACAATGAGCAGTTCTTC.

The chain has TRBV21-1 and TRBJ2-1; TRBD2, as called in the table, went unchecked against the DNA. TRBV21-1 corresponds to a pseudogene. This CDR3 region has 16 residues. CDR3 in amino acids: CASSTRDYPGHNEQFF. The CDR3 DNA follows: TGTGCCAGCAGCACTAGGGACTACCCAGGGCACAATGAGCAGTTCTTC.

The V gene is TRBV5-1, the J gene TRBJ1-3; D unresolved. Germline CDR1 reads SGHRS; CDR2 reads YFSETQ. The germline V and J ends were trimmed by 4 bases and 0 bases, with 8 bases remaining between them. The CDR3 is 14 amino acids. This CDR3 is CASSEQTSGNTIYF. DNA of the CDR3: TGCGCCAGCAGCGAGCAGACCTCTGGAAACACCATATATTTT. Together with reference TRBV5-1 and TRBJ1-3, the CDR3 gives the full variable domain: KAGVTQTPRYLIKTRGQQVTLSCSPISGHRSVSWYQQTPGQGLQFLFEYFSETQRNKGNFPGRFSGRQFSNSRSEMNVSTLELGDSALYLCASSEQTSGNTIYFGEGSWLTVV.